One and the same sample provided the 22 T cell receptor beta chains below, sequenced in a study of control samples from healthy donors and cancer patients. Generated by immunoSEQ multiplex PCR, the TCRdb table keeps only in-frame clones and is missing some. The sample contains around 84,000 clones, around 92% of which appear only once. Sequences were obtained from blood. Receptors originate from a young man in good health.

The chain combines TRBV20-1 with TRBJ1-1, with D unclear. CDR1 and CDR2 from the germline V gene are DFQATT and SNEGSKA (reference sequence). Trimming stripped 3 bases from V and 3 bases from J, with 11 bases between. The CDR3 sequence is 13 residues long. Written as DNA, the CDR3 is TGCAGTGCTAGTTCGGGAGTCGACACTGAAGCTTTCTTT. Its translation: CSASSGVDTEAFF.

The chain links TRBV6-2 or TRBV6-3 to TRBJ2-7, with D hard to call. The germline V gene encodes CDR1 MNHEY and CDR2 SVGEGT. This CDR3 comprises 12 residues. With 2 bases removed from V and 5 bases from J, the gap between germline ends came to 7 bases. Here the CDR3 DNA reads TGTGCCAGCAGTTACGGTTACCACGAGCAGTACTTC. Its translation: CASSYGYHEQYF.

The chain recombines TRBV5-6 with TRBJ1-2, with 8 positions matching TRBD1. V was pared by 4 bases and J by 3 bases, with 5 bases of the junction left unmatched. From germline, CDR1 is SGHDT and CDR2 YYEEEE. There are 14 residues in the CDR3. Written as DNA, the CDR3 is TGTGCCAGCAGCCAAGGACAGGGCTACTATGGCTACACCTTC. It translates to CASSQGQGYYGYTF.

This chain joins TRBV3-1 (or the pseudogene TRBV3-2) and TRBJ2-3; TRBD2 matches 7 bases. CDR1 is LGHDT and CDR2 is YNNKEL in the germline V gene (reference sequence). Trimming took 1 base from V and 2 from J; bases not matched to a gene: 9. The CDR3 contains 17 residues. CDR3 protein: CASSQGGAGVNTDTQYF. The CDR3 DNA follows: TGTGCCAGCAGCCAAGGGGGCGCGGGAGTCAACACAGATACGCAGTATTTT.

In DNA form, the CDR3 reads TGCGCCAGCAGCTCCGGCCGGGGGGTAGATACGCAGTATTTT. As protein: CASSSGRGVDTQYF. J is TRBJ2-3 and V is TRBV5-1; 7 positions match TRBD2. Germline loops: CDR1 SGHRS, CDR2 YFSETQ. This CDR3 region has 14 residues. J gave up 5 bases and V 3 bases, and 6 bases lay outside the gene matches.

This clone showed up just once. The V call is TRBV9, the J call TRBJ2-7; 7 nucleotides agree with TRBD1. The CDR3 sequence is 14 residues long. The germline CDR1 and CDR2 sequences are SGDLS and YYNGEE. V gave up 3 bases and J gave up 0 bases; unmatched junction bases: 3. The CDR3 DNA follows: TGTGCCAGCAGCGGCCGGGACAGCTCCTACGAGCAGTACTTC. Protein sequence: CASSGRDSSYEQYF.

The rearrangement links TRBV5-5 to TRBJ1-1; TRBD1 matches 7 bases. V was clipped by 7 bases and J by 2 bases; unmatched bases: 11. The CDR3 is 15 residues long. The V gene's germline CDR1 is SGHKS and CDR2 YYEKEE (reference sequence). CDR3 coding DNA: TGTGCCAGCTCTCAATACAGGGGTGGCAACACTGAAGCTTTCTTT. It specifies CASSQYRGGNTEAFF.

CDR3 sequence: CSVEEGGYTF. CDR3 coding DNA: TGCAGCGTTGAGGAGGGGGGCTACACCTTC. This chain connects TRBV29-1 to TRBJ1-2, with D possibly TRBD1 on 5 matching bases. Germline CDR1 is SQVTM and CDR2 is ANQGSEA. Trimming stripped 3 bases from V and 8 bases from J, with 7 bases between. The CDR3 runs to 10 residues.

The chain employs TRBV24-1 and TRBJ2-1, with 8 bases lining up with TRBD2. Germline CDR1 reads KGHDR; CDR2 reads SFDVKD. CDR3 length: 17 amino acids. Germline trimming cut 5 bases from V and 5 bases from J; bases unmatched to any gene: 13. For the CDR3, the DNA is TGTGCCACCAGTGCCAAGCGGGGGCCCCTTAGGGACAATGAGCAGTTCTTC. It specifies CATSAKRGPLRDNEQFF.

The chain recombines TRBV10-1 with TRBJ2-1, with TRBD2 matching over 10 bases. Unmatched junction bases numbered 5, after V lost 4 bases and J lost 5 bases. Germline V gene lookup returns CDR1 WNHNN and CDR2 SYGVQD (reference sequence). CDR3 length equals 15 residues. This CDR3 reads CASSAALAGNNEQFF. For the CDR3, the DNA is TGCGCCAGCAGTGCGGCACTAGCGGGAAACAATGAGCAGTTCTTC.

This chain joins TRBV24-1 and TRBJ2-2; D remains ambiguous. CDR1 and CDR2 from the germline V gene are KGHDR and SFDVKD. V was cut by 0 bases and J by 7 bases, with 5 bases left in between. This CDR3 comprises 13 residues. CDR3 DNA: TGTGCCACCAGTGATTTGTACAGCGGGGAGCTGTTTTTT. The encoded protein is CATSDLYSGELFF.

The chain employs TRBV27 and TRBJ1-5; 11 bases map to TRBD1. Germline-derived CDR1 and CDR2 are MNHEY and SMNVEV (reference sequence). The CDR3 is 18 amino acids. V shed 6 bases and J 0 bases; nucleotides not matched to a gene: 10. The CDR3 DNA reads TGTGCCAGCAGCCCCCTTGGACAGGGGGCGGGTAGCAATCAGCCCCAGCATTTT. Protein: CASSPLGQGAGSNQPQHF.

V and J are TRBV18 and TRBJ2-5; D is unclear. V was shortened by 4 bases and J by 3 bases, with 0 bases between the two germline ends. This CDR3 is built from 10 residues. From germline, CDR1 is KGHSH and CDR2 LQKENI. In DNA form, the CDR3 reads TGTGCCAGCTCACAAGAGACCCAGTACTTC. Amino acids: CASSQETQYF.

This clone was seen once. In DNA, the CDR3 is TGTGCCAGCACCTACCTCCGGACAGGGGGCTTCACCGGGGAGCTGTTTTTT. This gives the protein CASTYLRTGGFTGELFF. The chain joins TRBV28 to TRBJ2-2; 11 bases align to TRBD1. Germline loops: CDR1 MDHEN, CDR2 SYDVKM. CDR3 length: 17 amino acids. J was trimmed by 4 bases and V by 7 bases; bases with no gene match: 11. The full variable domain, its missing parts supplied by reference TRBV28 and TRBJ2-2, is DVKVTQSSRYLVKRTGEKVFLECVQDMDHENMFWYRQDPGLGLRLIYFSYDVKMKEKGDIPEGYSVSREKKERFSLILESASTNQTSMYLCASTYLRTGGFTGELFFGEGSRLTVL.

This chain joins TRBV6-4 and TRBJ1-4, with D tentatively TRBD1 (5 bases). CDR3 length: 16 residues. V was shortened by 7 bases and J by 0 bases, with 15 bases between the two germline ends. CDR1 is MRHNA and CDR2 is SNTAGT in the germline V gene. This chain's CDR3 is CASTWPGIATNEKLFF. Written as DNA, the CDR3 is TGTGCCAGCACCTGGCCAGGGATTGCAACTAATGAAAAACTGTTTTTT.

This clone was recorded a few times. This likely reflects a read error, since a far larger clone is one base away. The chain employs TRBV5-4 and TRBJ2-7; 11 nucleotides align to TRBD2. J was trimmed by 7 bases and V by 4 bases; bases with no gene match: 7. Germline CDR1 is SGHNT and CDR2 is YYREEE (reference sequence). CDR3 length equals 14 residues. CDR3 nucleotides: TGTGCCAGCAGCATAGCGGGAGGGCCGAGAGAGCAGTACTTC. It yields the protein CASSIAGGPREQYF.

V gene TRBV9 combines with J gene TRBJ2-7; unclear D gene. Trimming stripped 0 bases from V and 1 base from J, with 5 bases between. From germline, CDR1 is SGDLS and CDR2 YYNGEE. CDR3 size: 13 residues. The CDR3 DNA is TGTGCCAGCAGCGTAGGCGCTTCCTACGAGCAGTACTTC. Translation: CASSVGASYEQYF.

The CDR3 DNA reads TGTGCCAGTCCGGGGACGTACCAAGAGACCCAGTACTTC. Protein product: CASPGTYQETQYF. The rearrangement joins TRBV19 to TRBJ2-5; D is perhaps TRBD1 or TRBD2 (5 bases each). Germline V gene sequence: CDR1 LNHDA, CDR2 SQIVND (reference sequence). V lost 8 bases to trimming and J lost 0 bases, with 10 bases between them. The CDR3 totals 13 residues.

The CDR3 DNA is TGTGCCAGCAGCCCATCGGGGATTGTTGGGGGGGAGCTGTTTTTT. This gives the protein CASSPSGIVGGELFF. The genes are TRBV11-3 and TRBJ2-2, with a weak D call TRBD2 (5 bases). Germline-derived CDR1 and CDR2 are SGHNT and YENEEA. The CDR3 runs to 15 residues. V shed 5 bases and J shed 8 bases, with 18 bases lying between them.

The chain couples TRBV7-3 to TRBJ1-1, with unresolved D. Germline CDR1 reads SGHTA; CDR2 reads FQGTGA. CDR3 size: 13 residues. V dropped 2 bases and J dropped 4 bases, with 8 bases sitting between them. In DNA, the CDR3 is TGTGCCAGCAGCTTATGGGGTGGCACTGAAGCTTTCTTT. Amino acid sequence: CASSLWGGTEAFF.

The V and J genes are TRBV7-3 and TRBJ2-7; 10 bases line up with TRBD1. V lost 5 bases, J lost 2 bases, and 21 bases stayed unmatched. The CDR3 runs to 20 residues. The germline CDR1 and CDR2 sequences are SGHTA and FQGTGA. The CDR3 sequence is CASSPPTETGGRSNTYEQYF. CDR3 nucleotide sequence: TGTGCCAGCAGCCCCCCCACAGAGACAGGGGGCCGTTCTAACACCTACGAGCAGTACTTC.

This sequence joins TRBV7-7 and TRBJ2-7; 13 nucleotides line up with TRBD2. The ends lost 5 bases at V and 3 bases at J; junction bases unmatched: 4. There are 15 residues in the CDR3. The germline CDR1 and CDR2 sequences are SSHAT and FNYEAQ (reference sequence). The CDR3 protein is CASSPGTSGVYEQYF. CDR3 DNA: TGTGCCAGCAGCCCGGGGACTAGCGGGGTCTACGAGCAGTACTTC.